This entry describes one T cell receptor beta chain. The sample belongs to a study of cytomegalovirus exposure and HLA in healthy donors. 60 Vbeta and 13 Jbeta primers were used in PCR. Method: immunoSEQ multiplex PCR; TCRdb's copy keeps in-frame clones and lacks some. The data contain 100,000 to 150,000 clones, 75% to 85% of them singletons. This TCR was recovered from a middle-aged woman in good health and CMV-seropositive. Material: PBMCs.

The CDR3 spells CSVTKGTGGTEAFF. DNA for the CDR3: TGCAGCGTCACGAAAGGAACAGGGGGGACTGAAGCTTTCTTT. This chain connects TRBV29-1 to TRBJ1-1; TRBD1 agrees at 8 bases. Per the germline V gene, CDR1 is SQVTM and CDR2 is ANQGSEA. The CDR3 loop spans 14 amino acids. V lost 6 bases, J lost 5 bases, and 11 bases stayed unmatched.